This T cell receptor (beta chain) was profiled in a study of identical twins. This clonotype has only one observation. Antigen: not known. Study observations and caveats: Models came in too low on out-of-frame TCR alpha sharing in monozygotic twins. Abundant beta clonotypes from cord blood bore fewer insertions; memory repertoires lacked this pattern. Within twin pairs, the out-of-frame alpha sequences they shared showed excess low generation probability.

TCRdb called the 5' RACE reads again in MiXCR, with one record for every CDR3 protein. The sample consists of fewer than 250,000 distinct CDR3 sequences, about 7.3% of them appearing once. Each donor was a healthy Caucasian. These same data were also listed under a study on yellow fever vaccine responses in identical twins.

The clonotype originates from a woman aged 18-29 years in good health. What was sequenced was memory (CD45RO+) T cells sorted from blood.

CDR3 amino acids: CATSDPTKTGGAQYF. The CDR3 coding sequence is TGTGCCACCAGTGATCCAACAAAGACAGGGGGCGCGCAGTATTTT. The chain combines TRBV24-1 with TRBJ2-3; 10 nucleotides line up with TRBD1. CDR1 KGHDR and CDR2 SFDVKD come from the germline V gene. There are 15 residues in the CDR3. Trimming at V came to 3 bases and at J to 10 bases, leaving 9 bases not matched to a gene.